The sequence of this T cell receptor (beta chain) was determined in a study of a mutant IDH1 vaccine in newly diagnosed glioma. Study-wide context: Vaccination followed radiotherapy alone by 4-6 weeks, or accompanied temozolomide cycles.

The protocol was immunoSEQ multiplex PCR, while the TCRdb copy is restricted to in-frame clones and leaves out a portion. The data show approximately 79,000 clones, approximately 85% seen once. Study-level results: A vaccine-induced immune response developed in roughly 93% of the patients.

Sample time point: week 23, last vaccination. Each vaccine dose was 300 ug of mutant IDH1 20-mer peptide, with topical imiquimod. In the case of this clone: Antigen specificity is unknown.

Trimming left V 3 bases short and J 0 bases short, with 10 bases between. The germline CDR1 and CDR2 sequences are SQVTM and ANQGSEA. This CDR3 spans 14 amino acids. This material consisted of PBMCs, taken from a glioma patient whose treatment included an IDH1 peptide vaccine. The V call is TRBV29-1, the J call TRBJ2-3, with D possibly matching TRBD1 (6 bases). This sequence originates from a woman aged 45-59 years with glioma. CDR3 DNA sequence: TGCAGCGTTGAGACAGGCGGAAGCACAGATACGCAGTATTTT. The encoded protein is CSVETGGSTDTQYF.